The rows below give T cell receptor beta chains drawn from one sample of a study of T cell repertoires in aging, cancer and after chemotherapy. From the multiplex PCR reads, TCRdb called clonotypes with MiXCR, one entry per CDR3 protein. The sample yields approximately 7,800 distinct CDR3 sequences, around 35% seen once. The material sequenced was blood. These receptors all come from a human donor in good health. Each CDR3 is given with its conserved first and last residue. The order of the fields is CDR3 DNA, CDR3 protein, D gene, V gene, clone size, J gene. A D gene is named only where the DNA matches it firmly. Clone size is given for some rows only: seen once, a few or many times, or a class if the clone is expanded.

CDR3nt: TGTGCCAGCTCACCGGAGAGGGGTTTGATCAATGAGCAGTTCTTC
CDR3aa: CASSPERGLINEQFF
d_gene: -
v_gene: TRBV18
abundance: few
j_gene: TRBJ2-1

CDR3nt: TGTGCCAGCAGCCCAGGGGGGCTAGCGGGAGTGTACGAGCAGTACTTC
CDR3aa: CASSPGGLAGVYEQYF
d_gene: TRBD2
v_gene: TRBV11-1
abundance: -
j_gene: TRBJ2-7

CDR3nt: TGTGCCAGTAGTATTTTGGGTGCGGAGACCCAGTACTTC
CDR3aa: CASSILGAETQYF
d_gene: -
v_gene: TRBV19
abundance: medium-sized
j_gene: TRBJ2-5

CDR3nt: TGTGCCTGCGGGGTGGGAGATACGCAGTATTTT
CDR3aa: CACGVGDTQYF
d_gene: -
v_gene: TRBV12-3/TRBV12-4
abundance: -
j_gene: TRBJ2-3

CDR3nt: TGTGCCAGCAGCGTCGAGTATGAAGCTTTCTTT
CDR3aa: CASSVEYEAFF
d_gene: -
v_gene: TRBV5-4
abundance: -
j_gene: TRBJ1-1

CDR3nt: TGCGCCAGCTCGCTTCAGGGGGGATACACAGATACGCAGTATTTT
CDR3aa: CASSLQGGYTDTQYF
d_gene: -
v_gene: TRBV5-1
abundance: -
j_gene: TRBJ2-3

CDR3nt: TGTGCCAGCAGTTACGCTGGGACAGGCCGGGAAAAACTGTTTTTT
CDR3aa: CASSYAGTGREKLFF
d_gene: TRBD1
v_gene: TRBV6-5
abundance: few
j_gene: TRBJ1-4

CDR3nt: TGTGCCATCATGCGGACAGCGAACACTGAAGCTTTCTTT
CDR3aa: CAIMRTANTEAFF
d_gene: -
v_gene: TRBV10-3
abundance: -
j_gene: TRBJ1-1

CDR3nt: TGTGCCAGCAGCCCCAACGGGCCTAGCGGGGGGGATACGCAGTATTTT
CDR3aa: CASSPNGPSGGDTQYF
d_gene: TRBD2
v_gene: TRBV7-2
abundance: -
j_gene: TRBJ2-3

CDR3nt: TGTGCCAGCAGTTACGGGGCCCAGGACGAGCAGTACTTC
CDR3aa: CASSYGAQDEQYF
d_gene: -
v_gene: TRBV12-3/TRBV12-4
abundance: -
j_gene: TRBJ2-7

CDR3nt: TGTGCCACCAGCAGAGTGGTGGGCAGAAGCTCCTACAATGAGCAGTTCTTC
CDR3aa: CATSRVVGRSSYNEQFF
d_gene: -
v_gene: TRBV15
abundance: -
j_gene: TRBJ2-1

CDR3nt: TGTGCCAGCAGCAAGCCCAAAGGGGGCACCGGGGAGCTGTTTTTT
CDR3aa: CASSKPKGGTGELFF
d_gene: -
v_gene: TRBV6-2/TRBV6-3
abundance: -
j_gene: TRBJ2-2

CDR3nt: TGTGCCAGCAGTCCACAGGCGTCTGGGGCCAACGTCCTGACTTTC
CDR3aa: CASSPQASGANVLTF
d_gene: -
v_gene: TRBV6-5
abundance: medium-sized
j_gene: TRBJ2-6

CDR3nt: TGTGCCAGCAGTCTAGGGACGACGGGGACCGGAAACACCATATATTTT
CDR3aa: CASSLGTTGTGNTIYF
d_gene: -
v_gene: TRBV6-5
abundance: -
j_gene: TRBJ1-3

CDR3nt: TGCAGCGTTGTCCAGGGGTCGTACACCGGGGAGCTGTTTTTT
CDR3aa: CSVVQGSYTGELFF
d_gene: -
v_gene: TRBV29-1
abundance: -
j_gene: TRBJ2-2

CDR3nt: TGTGCCAGCAGCTTATTCCGATCGAATTCACCCCTCCACTTT
CDR3aa: CASSLFRSNSPLHF
d_gene: -
v_gene: TRBV7-6
abundance: -
j_gene: TRBJ1-6

CDR3nt: TGTGCCAGCAGTGAAATGCAGGGGGCAAATGGCTATGGCTACACCTTC
CDR3aa: CASSEMQGANGYGYTF
d_gene: TRBD1
v_gene: TRBV6-1
abundance: -
j_gene: TRBJ1-2

CDR3nt: TGTGCCAGCAGTCAAAGGGGGACAGGGGCATACGAGCAGTACTTC
CDR3aa: CASSQRGTGAYEQYF
d_gene: TRBD1
v_gene: TRBV6-2/TRBV6-3
abundance: -
j_gene: TRBJ2-7

CDR3nt: TGTGCCACCAGCAGAGATTTCCCGGGACTAGCGGGAGGGGAGCAAGAGACCCAGTACTTC
CDR3aa: CATSRDFPGLAGGEQETQYF
d_gene: TRBD2
v_gene: TRBV15
abundance: -
j_gene: TRBJ2-5

CDR3nt: TGTGCCACCAGTGCGGGACTTTTGAGGCCCCAGCATTTT
CDR3aa: CATSAGLLRPQHF
d_gene: -
v_gene: TRBV24-1
abundance: -
j_gene: TRBJ1-5

CDR3nt: TGTGGCAGCAGTTGGACTAGCGGCTCCTACAATGAGCAGTTCTTC
CDR3aa: CGSSWTSGSYNEQFF
d_gene: TRBD2
v_gene: TRBV6-2/TRBV6-3
abundance: -
j_gene: TRBJ2-1

CDR3nt: TGTGCCAGCAGTTCCCCGGGACTAGCGAGAGACGAGACCCAGTACTTC
CDR3aa: CASSSPGLARDETQYF
d_gene: TRBD2
v_gene: TRBV6-5
abundance: -
j_gene: TRBJ2-5

CDR3nt: TGTGCCAGCAGCTTGGATGGCGGGAGGAGTAACGAGCAGTACTTC
CDR3aa: CASSLDGGRSNEQYF
d_gene: TRBD2
v_gene: TRBV5-7
abundance: -
j_gene: TRBJ2-7

CDR3nt: TGTGCCAGTAGTATGAGTCTAGGGGACACCTACGAGCAGTACTTC
CDR3aa: CASSMSLGDTYEQYF
d_gene: -
v_gene: TRBV19
abundance: few
j_gene: TRBJ2-7

CDR3nt: TGTGCCAGCAGTTACGGGCCAGCCACAGATACGCAGTATTTT
CDR3aa: CASSYGPATDTQYF
d_gene: -
v_gene: TRBV6-5
abundance: medium-sized
j_gene: TRBJ2-3

CDR3nt: TGTGCCACCAGCGGATGGACCGCATCACCCCAAGAGACCCAGTACTTC
CDR3aa: CATSGWTASPQETQYF
d_gene: -
v_gene: TRBV15
abundance: medium-sized
j_gene: TRBJ2-5

CDR3nt: TGCAGCGCCTTGACAGGGGGTTCCGAGCAGTACTTC
CDR3aa: CSALTGGSEQYF
d_gene: TRBD1
v_gene: TRBV29-1
abundance: -
j_gene: TRBJ2-7

CDR3nt: TGTGCCAGCAGTGAAGGGGTTGGGGCCAACGTCCTGACTTTC
CDR3aa: CASSEGVGANVLTF
d_gene: -
v_gene: TRBV6-1
abundance: medium-sized
j_gene: TRBJ2-6

CDR3nt: TGTGCCACCTCCGGGACAGAGAACACTGAAGCTTTCTTT
CDR3aa: CATSGTENTEAFF
d_gene: TRBD1
v_gene: TRBV6-1
abundance: -
j_gene: TRBJ1-1

CDR3nt: TGTGCCAGCAGTCCGGGGCCCGGTTACTCCTACGAGCAGTACTTC
CDR3aa: CASSPGPGYSYEQYF
d_gene: -
v_gene: TRBV6-5
abundance: -
j_gene: TRBJ2-7

CDR3nt: TGTGCCAGTAGTATCCACTTGGACACTGAAGCTTTCTTT
CDR3aa: CASSIHLDTEAFF
d_gene: -
v_gene: TRBV19
abundance: -
j_gene: TRBJ1-1

CDR3nt: TGTGCCAGTAGTACCCGGCACAGGGCCCAAGAGACCCAGTACTTC
CDR3aa: CASSTRHRAQETQYF
d_gene: -
v_gene: TRBV19
abundance: medium-sized
j_gene: TRBJ2-5

CDR3nt: TGTGCCAGCAGTTTAGCGCACGGGACAGCCTATGGCTACACCTTC
CDR3aa: CASSLAHGTAYGYTF
d_gene: TRBD1
v_gene: TRBV12-3/TRBV12-4
abundance: -
j_gene: TRBJ1-2

CDR3nt: TGTGCCAGCAGTTACTTCGGACAGGGGGCTAGGGAGCAGTACTTC
CDR3aa: CASSYFGQGAREQYF
d_gene: TRBD1
v_gene: TRBV6-5
abundance: medium-sized
j_gene: TRBJ2-7

CDR3nt: TGTGCAAGTTCCGGCGGGGCTCGGGATACGCAGTATTTT
CDR3aa: CASSGGARDTQYF
d_gene: -
v_gene: TRBV24-1
abundance: -
j_gene: TRBJ2-3

CDR3nt: TGTGCCAGCAGCTTTGGGGACCTAGAGACCCAGTACTTC
CDR3aa: CASSFGDLETQYF
d_gene: -
v_gene: TRBV5-6
abundance: medium-sized
j_gene: TRBJ2-5

CDR3nt: TGTGCCAGCTCCCCCTCTCAGACAGGGGTCACAGATACGCAGTATTTT
CDR3aa: CASSPSQTGVTDTQYF
d_gene: TRBD1
v_gene: TRBV18
abundance: -
j_gene: TRBJ2-3

CDR3nt: TGTGCCAGTAGTAGGTCAGGGGGCGGCACTGAAGCTTTCTTT
CDR3aa: CASSRSGGGTEAFF
d_gene: TRBD1
v_gene: TRBV19
abundance: -
j_gene: TRBJ1-1

CDR3nt: TGTGCCAGCAGACCAGGTCGGGGTATTAGCAATCAGCCCCAGCATTTT
CDR3aa: CASRPGRGISNQPQHF
d_gene: -
v_gene: TRBV6-5
abundance: few
j_gene: TRBJ1-5

CDR3nt: TGTGCCAGCAGCTTGGACAGGGGGTCCTACAATGAGCAGTTCTTC
CDR3aa: CASSLDRGSYNEQFF
d_gene: TRBD1
v_gene: TRBV7-3
abundance: -
j_gene: TRBJ2-1

CDR3nt: TGTGCCAGTAGTACCCGAAGCGGGTCCCAGTACTTC
CDR3aa: CASSTRSGSQYF
d_gene: -
v_gene: TRBV19
abundance: medium-sized
j_gene: TRBJ2-5

CDR3nt: TGTGCCAGCACCCCGACAGGTCGACCGAACCAAGAGACCCAGTACTTC
CDR3aa: CASTPTGRPNQETQYF
d_gene: -
v_gene: TRBV5-4
abundance: -
j_gene: TRBJ2-5